Listed below are T cell receptor beta chains from one sample, sequenced in a study of cytomegalovirus exposure and HLA in healthy donors. The method was immunoSEQ multiplex PCR; TCRdb's version includes in-frame clones alone and lacks a portion of them. Of roughly 66,000 clones in the sample, about 80% are singletons; the top ten hold 7.8%. Specimen: PBMCs. The receptor source for this set is a man between 18 and 35 years old in good health and CMV-seropositive. Each CDR3 is given with its conserved first and last residue. D genes are given only for firm matches. Only some rows state a clone size, as once, few, many or a class for expanded clones.

D gene	J gene	V gene	clone size	CDR3 DNA	CDR3 protein
TRBD1	TRBJ1-2	TRBV6-5	-	TGTGCCAGCAGTAAGGGACAGCCTAACTATGGCTACACCTTC	CASSKGQPNYGYTF
TRBD2	TRBJ2-1	TRBV6-5	-	TGTGCCAGCAGGCCCTCTACTAGCGACGAGCAGTTCTTC	CASRPSTSDEQFF
TRBD2	TRBJ2-7	TRBV5-4	-	TGTGCCAGCAGCTCCGGGACTAGCTACGAGCAGTACTTC	CASSSGTSYEQYF
-	TRBJ1-5	TRBV29-1	-	TGCAGCGTATCCTGGGGGGACAATCAGCCCCAGCATTTT	CSVSWGDNQPQHF
TRBD1	TRBJ1-1	TRBV11-3	-	TGTGCCAGCAGCTCAGGGGGGACGAACACTGAAGCTTTCTTT	CASSSGGTNTEAFF
-	TRBJ1-1	TRBV6-4	-	TGTGCCAGCAGTGAGGGCGGGGATAGCACTGAAGCTTTCTTT	CASSEGGDSTEAFF
TRBD1	TRBJ2-7	TRBV9	-	TGTGCCAGCAGCGTATTCTCAGGGGGCGAGCAGTACTTC	CASSVFSGGEQYF
TRBD1	TRBJ1-1	TRBV10-2	-	TGCGCCAGCACAAGGACAGGGCGGCCGAACACTGAAGCTTTCTTT	CASTRTGRPNTEAFF
TRBD2	TRBJ2-1	TRBV5-6	few	TGTGCCAGCAGCTCGGAGCCTAGCGGTTCCTACAATGAGCAGTTCTTC	CASSSEPSGSYNEQFF
TRBD1	TRBJ1-2	TRBV9	-	TGTGCCAGCAGCGACTCAGGGGGGCTCTATGGCTACACCTTC	CASSDSGGLYGYTF
-	TRBJ2-3	TRBV9	-	TGTGCCAGCAGCGCCGAGCCCACAGATACGCAGTATTTT	CASSAEPTDTQYF
-	TRBJ2-2	TRBV7-2	-	TGTGCCAGCAGCTTAGCTAGGCTAGCGCTGAACACCGGGGAGCTGTTTTTT	CASSLARLALNTGELFF
-	TRBJ1-1	TRBV30	-	TGTGCCTGGAGTGTACTGGGGAGAGTGGGCACTGAAGCTTTCTTT	CAWSVLGRVGTEAFF